A selection of T cell receptor beta chains follows, all from one sample in a study of shared clonotypes between healthy human individuals. The assay was immunoSEQ multiplex PCR, and TCRdb's table has in-frame clones only and misses some. The data show millions of clones, just under 95% seen once. The sample comprised naive CD8+ T cells sorted from blood. These receptors were collected from a man aged 18-30 years in good health. The CDR3 runs from the conserved cysteine through the conserved F or W. Each record gives: J gene, clone size, V gene, D gene, CDR3 DNA, CDR3 protein. A D gene is named only where the DNA matches it firmly. Some rows have no size entry. The others give once, few or many, or a class for an expanded clone.

>TRBJ1-1|.|TRBV5-6|TRBD1
TGTGCCAGCAGCTTGGCGGACAGGGTCACTGAAGCTTTCTTT
CASSLADRVTEAFF
>TRBJ2-2|.|TRBV10-1|.
TGCGCCAGCAGTGAGGCTGGGGACACCGGGGAGCTGTTTTTT
CASSEAGDTGELFF
>TRBJ2-1|.|TRBV7-8|TRBD2
TGTGCCAGCAGCTTAGCAAGGACTAGTAATGAGCAGTTCTTC
CASSLARTSNEQFF
>TRBJ2-7|.|TRBV4-1|.
TGCGCCAGCAGCCCAAGAGACACCGCCTACGAGCAGTACTTC
CASSPRDTAYEQYF
>TRBJ1-6|.|TRBV5-1|.
TGCGCCAGCAGCTTGGACCTCAATTCACCCCTCCACTTT
CASSLDLNSPLHF
>TRBJ2-5|.|TRBV10-3|.
TGTGCCATCAGTGATGCAAACCAAGAGACCCAGTACTTC
CAISDANQETQYF
>TRBJ1-5|once|TRBV19|.
TGTGCCAGTATGGACAGAGATAGCAATCAGCCCCAGCATTTT
CASMDRDSNQPQHF
>TRBJ1-1|.|TRBV7-8|.
TGTGCCAGCAGCTTAGTGTTTATAGGGCACCAGAACACTGAAGCTTTCTTT
CASSLVFIGHQNTEAFF
>TRBJ1-2|.|TRBV11-3|.
TGTGCCAGCAGCTTAGTTCCGGGCTATGGCTACACCTTC
CASSLVPGYGYTF
>TRBJ2-7|once|TRBV27|.
TGTGCCAGCAGTTTTGCCGGGAACTCCTACGAGCAGTACTTC
CASSFAGNSYEQYF